The rows below give T cell receptor beta chains drawn from one sample of a study of tumor and adjacent non-tumor tissue in lung cancer. TCRdb reprocessed the multiplex PCR reads via MiXCR and lists one record per CDR3 protein. The sample lists more than 85,000 distinct CDR3 sequences, around 57% occurring once. Material for sequencing was distant non-tumor lung tissue. These receptor sequences come from a man in his sixties with non-small cell lung cancer. CDR3s include the opening cysteine and the closing phenylalanine or tryptophan. A D gene is named only where the DNA matches it firmly. For some rows the clone size is stated as once, few or many, or as a class when expanded; others skip it.

D gene	V gene	J gene	clone size	CDR3 protein	CDR3 DNA
NA	TRBV5-5	TRBJ1-1	many	CASSLGSNTEAFF	TGTGCCAGCAGCCTCGGGTCAAACACTGAAGCTTTCTTT
NA	TRBV29-1	TRBJ1-5	NA	CSVIQPGVGQPQHF	TGCAGCGTCATTCAACCAGGGGTCGGCCAGCCCCAGCATTTT
NA	TRBV4-3	TRBJ2-1	many	CASSQASSSYNEQFF	TGCGCCAGCAGCCAAGCCTCGAGCTCCTACAATGAGCAGTTCTTC
NA	TRBV12-3/TRBV12-4	TRBJ1-2	many	CASSSRPDYGYTF	TGTGCCAGCAGTTCCCGCCCGGATTATGGCTACACCTTC
TRBD2	TRBV4-1	TRBJ2-1	NA	CASSQKPGVVGGNLYNEQFF	TGCGCCAGCAGCCAGAAGCCGGGAGTAGTGGGAGGGAACCTCTACAATGAGCAGTTCTTC
NA	TRBV13	TRBJ2-1	NA	CASSLASILSKEQFF	TGTGCCAGTAGCTTAGCTAGTATTCTCTCCAAAGAGCAGTTCTTC
TRBD1	TRBV11-2	TRBJ1-1	many	CASSQGQFEAFF	TGTGCCAGCAGCCAGGGACAGTTTGAAGCTTTCTTT
NA	TRBV20-1	TRBJ2-2	many	CSARERGLDAGELFF	TGCAGTGCTAGAGAAAGGGGACTGGACGCCGGGGAGCTGTTTTTT
NA	TRBV11-3	TRBJ2-7	NA	CASSLVGYEQYF	TGTGCCAGCAGCTTAGTAGGCTACGAGCAGTACTTC
NA	TRBV6-1	TRBJ2-7	NA	CASSGTRGVGYEQYF	TGTGCCAGCAGTGGGACGAGGGGGGTTGGCTACGAGCAGTATTTC
TRBD2	TRBV30	TRBJ2-5	many	CAWSVSSGRETQYF	TGTGCCTGGAGTGTTTCTAGCGGGAGAGAGACCCAGTACTTC
TRBD1	TRBV29-1	TRBJ2-1	NA	CNGRGQFSSYNEQFF	TGCAACGGCAGGGGACAGTTCAGCTCTTACAATGAGCAGTTCTTC
NA	TRBV6-2/TRBV6-3	TRBJ1-5	NA	CASSYGRGIRLPQHF	TGTGCCAGCAGTTACGGTCGGGGCATAAGGCTGCCCCAACATTTT
NA	TRBV29-1	TRBJ2-5	NA	CSVVSATGQETLYF	TGCAGCGTTGTCAGTGCGACAGGCCAAGAGACCCTGTACTTC
NA	TRBV20-1	TRBJ1-1	NA	CSATGIGDVEAFF	TGCAGTGCTACCGGGATAGGGGACGTGGAAGCTTTCTTT
TRBD2	TRBV11-2	TRBJ2-5	NA	CVSSKRELKEIQYF	TGTGTCAGCAGTAAGCGGGAGCTTAAAGAGATCCAGTACTTC
NA	TRBV5-1	TRBJ2-3	NA	CASSPRRLGGDTQYF	TGCGCCAGCAGCCCACGGAGGCTGGGGGGAGATACGCAGTATTTT
TRBD2	TRBV20-1	TRBJ2-1	NA	CSARDGTSPYNEQFF	TGCAGTGCTAGAGACGGGACTAGCCCCTACAATGAGCAGTTCTTC
NA	TRBV5-1	TRBJ2-1	NA	CASSLVGGSYNEQFF	TGCGCCAGCAGCTTGGTTGGCGGATCCTACAATGAGCAGTTCTTC
TRBD2	TRBV6-5	TRBJ2-1	NA	CASSRGVAGANNEQFF	TGTGCCAGCAGCCGGGGAGTAGCGGGAGCGAATAATGAGCAGTTCTTC
NA	TRBV25-1	TRBJ2-1	few	CASSFSGTSNEQFF	TGTGCCAGCAGTTTCTCCGGGACTTCCAATGAGCAGTTCTTC